The present T cell receptor beta chain was sequenced within a study of blood T cell repertoires in COVID-19. Study as a whole: Whether acute or convalescent, the COVID-19 samples came from the United States, Italy and Spain. From T cells, B-cell-depleted T cells, or PBMCs came the material, which was cDNA or gDNA.

Original processing methods: Using reference gene primer amplification, nucleated cell counts were estimated. Libraries were prepared by immunoSEQ multiplex PCR; TCRdb keeps only in-frame clonotypes and omits some of them. D and trimming were read from the DNA, whereas the V and J calls and clone size are those reported in that table. Of approximately 110,000 clones in the sample, approximately 85% were seen once. The V gene's germline CDR1 is LNHDA and CDR2 SQIVND (reference sequence). The length of the CDR3 is 13 residues. The trim removed 11 bases at V and 3 bases at J, leaving 6 bases unmatched. This clone appeared once.

Source material: peripheral blood. The chain recombines TRBV19 with TRBJ2-1; 8 bases align to TRBD2. This clonotype originated in a human donor in a cohort sampled during active COVID-19. CDR3 sequence: CASAGRVYNEQFF. CDR3 in DNA: TGTGCCTCAGCCGGGAGGGTCTACAATGAGCAGTTCTTC.